A selection of T cell receptor beta chains follows, all from one sample in a study of blood T cell repertoires in COVID-19. Some clones are missing from TCRdb's copy, which holds only in-frame ones; the method was immunoSEQ multiplex PCR. The sample carries about 300,000 clones, over 75% recorded once. Sample: PBMCs or T cells enriched from blood (not recorded which). The receptors derive from a man aged 25 to 40 who had recovered from COVID-19. Each CDR3 is given with its conserved first and last residue. Expanded clones get a size class; other rows say once, few or many, or leave the size out.

abundance: once
j_gene: TRBJ2-7
len: 11
v_gene: TRBV3-1/TRBV3-2
CDR3aa: CASSQQYEQYF

abundance: NA
j_gene: TRBJ2-5
len: 14
v_gene: TRBV5-1
CDR3aa: CASSWTGSGETQYF

abundance: NA
j_gene: TRBJ1-2
len: 13
v_gene: TRBV5-1
CDR3aa: CASSPGTGDGYTF

abundance: NA
j_gene: TRBJ2-1
len: 15
v_gene: TRBV5-1
CDR3aa: CASSLADGGYNEQFF

abundance: once
j_gene: TRBJ2-2
len: 16
v_gene: TRBV2
CDR3aa: CASSDSGLANTGELFF

abundance: NA
j_gene: TRBJ2-3
len: 15
v_gene: TRBV4-2
CDR3aa: CASSQTGIRGDTQYF

abundance: NA
j_gene: TRBJ1-2
len: 17
v_gene: TRBV12-5
CDR3aa: CASGLVLFGDSNYGYTF

abundance: NA
j_gene: TRBJ1-5
len: 14
v_gene: TRBV30
CDR3aa: CAWRGQGAGQPQHF

abundance: NA
j_gene: TRBJ1-2
len: 16
v_gene: TRBV7-2
CDR3aa: CASSIDRQGASGGYTF

abundance: NA
j_gene: TRBJ2-7
len: 11
v_gene: TRBV12-3/TRBV12-4
CDR3aa: CASSLLYEQYF

abundance: NA
j_gene: TRBJ2-7
len: 16
v_gene: TRBV11-2
CDR3aa: CASSLSRDTWGFEQYF

abundance: NA
j_gene: TRBJ2-7
len: 14
v_gene: TRBV6-5
CDR3aa: CASRPGLHPYEQYF

abundance: NA
j_gene: TRBJ2-3
len: 15
v_gene: TRBV20-1
CDR3aa: CSASRRAPGADTQYF

abundance: once
j_gene: TRBJ1-2
len: 13
v_gene: TRBV28
CDR3aa: CASTGGLDYGYTF

abundance: NA
j_gene: TRBJ1-2
len: 14
v_gene: TRBV2
CDR3aa: CASSGATGSDAQTF

abundance: NA
j_gene: TRBJ2-5
len: 18
v_gene: TRBV28
CDR3aa: CATNLLEGLAGGGETQYF

abundance: NA
j_gene: TRBJ1-6
len: 16
v_gene: TRBV9
CDR3aa: CASSVGYVGGGSPLHF

abundance: NA
j_gene: TRBJ1-1
len: 14
v_gene: TRBV9
CDR3aa: CASSGSRGNTEAFF

abundance: NA
j_gene: TRBJ2-7
len: 14
v_gene: TRBV28
CDR3aa: CATTAGDRGNEQYF

abundance: NA
j_gene: TRBJ1-2
len: 13
v_gene: TRBV15
CDR3aa: CATSPYGQYGYTF

abundance: NA
j_gene: TRBJ2-7
len: 14
v_gene: TRBV7-2
CDR3aa: CASSPGARPYEQYF

abundance: NA
j_gene: TRBJ1-6
len: 16
v_gene: TRBV5-4
CDR3aa: CASSLTEPDYNSPLHF

abundance: NA
j_gene: TRBJ1-1
len: 15
v_gene: TRBV6-5
CDR3aa: CASSLSKTGNTEAFF

abundance: few
j_gene: TRBJ2-7
len: 14
v_gene: TRBV7-2
CDR3aa: CASSLAREGYEQYF

abundance: NA
j_gene: TRBJ1-5
len: 17
v_gene: TRBV5-5
CDR3aa: CASSRTGGGDSNQPQHF

abundance: few
j_gene: TRBJ2-1
len: 16
v_gene: TRBV27
CDR3aa: CASSLQWTSLYNEQFF

abundance: NA
j_gene: TRBJ2-2
len: 23
v_gene: TRBV19
CDR3aa: CASSHYPPLSSGRAGGDTGELFF

abundance: NA
j_gene: TRBJ1-5
len: 14
v_gene: TRBV27
CDR3aa: CASSLLGANQPQHF

abundance: NA
j_gene: TRBJ1-1
len: 14
v_gene: TRBV7-9
CDR3aa: CASSLARQNTEAFF

abundance: NA
j_gene: TRBJ1-3
len: 15
v_gene: TRBV16
CDR3aa: CASSQTQGSGNTIYF

abundance: once
j_gene: TRBJ1-3
len: 15
v_gene: TRBV6-5
CDR3aa: CASSYGSYSGNTIYF

abundance: NA
j_gene: TRBJ1-2
len: 13
v_gene: TRBV12-3/TRBV12-4
CDR3aa: CASSARGDYGYTF

abundance: NA
j_gene: TRBJ2-1
len: 15
v_gene: TRBV19
CDR3aa: CASSPFAGPDNEQFF

abundance: NA
j_gene: TRBJ1-1
len: 14
v_gene: TRBV5-4
CDR3aa: CASSLVGSSTEAFF

abundance: few
j_gene: TRBJ2-7
len: 15
v_gene: TRBV4-1
CDR3aa: CASSQGREGSYEQYF

abundance: few
j_gene: TRBJ1-1
len: 15
v_gene: TRBV5-1
CDR3aa: CASSVDRATNTEAFF

abundance: NA
j_gene: TRBJ1-5
len: 14
v_gene: TRBV5-5
CDR3aa: CASSLAYGNQPQHF

abundance: NA
j_gene: TRBJ2-1
len: 16
v_gene: TRBV4-1
CDR3aa: CASSQEGTSVYNEQFF

abundance: NA
j_gene: TRBJ2-3
len: 16
v_gene: TRBV5-1
CDR3aa: CASSPGARGGTDTQYF

abundance: NA
j_gene: TRBJ1-1
len: 15
v_gene: TRBV27
CDR3aa: CASGPWTGENTEAFF

abundance: NA
j_gene: TRBJ2-5
len: 12
v_gene: TRBV29-1
CDR3aa: CSVEGAPATQYF

abundance: NA
j_gene: TRBJ2-5
len: 14
v_gene: TRBV7-9
CDR3aa: CASSRTGTAGTQYF

abundance: NA
j_gene: TRBJ2-2
len: 12
v_gene: TRBV7-2
CDR3aa: CASSLIHGELFF

abundance: once
j_gene: TRBJ2-1
len: 13
v_gene: TRBV11-1
CDR3aa: CASSPHRVNEQFF

abundance: NA
j_gene: TRBJ2-2
len: 15
v_gene: TRBV9
CDR3aa: CASSVELARSGELFF

abundance: NA
j_gene: TRBJ2-2
len: 16
v_gene: TRBV2
CDR3aa: CASSEIGPEGTGELFF

abundance: NA
j_gene: TRBJ2-6
len: 13
v_gene: TRBV10-1
CDR3aa: CASSSGQGNVLTF

abundance: NA
j_gene: TRBJ2-3
len: 15
v_gene: TRBV5-6
CDR3aa: CASSLSAGATDTQYF

abundance: NA
j_gene: TRBJ2-1
len: 15
v_gene: TRBV6-5
CDR3aa: CATRPSSLSYNEQFF

abundance: NA
j_gene: TRBJ2-7
len: 13
v_gene: TRBV13
CDR3aa: CASSRDRAYEQYF

abundance: NA
j_gene: TRBJ2-7
len: 15
v_gene: TRBV5-1
CDR3aa: CASSLEGRVGYEQYF